This T cell receptor beta chain was observed in a study of control samples from healthy donors and cancer patients. The CDR3 spans 13 residues. Per the germline V gene, CDR1 is LNHNV and CDR2 is YYDKDF (reference sequence). With 5 bases removed from V and 0 bases from J, the gap between germline ends came to 7 bases. Data came from immunoSEQ multiplex PCR; TCRdb stores just in-frame clones and leaves some out. The table lists around 76,000 clones, approximately 94% of them singletons. This TCR was recovered from a woman aged 40 to 55 in good health. The sample was blood. This sequence joins TRBV15 and TRBJ1-1; D is unclear. CDR3 DNA: TGTGCCACCAGCGGCCACTTGAACACTGAAGCTTTCTTT. This sequence encodes CATSGHLNTEAFF.